The next 8 T cell receptor beta chains were all read from a single sample in a study of shared clonotypes between healthy human individuals. This table comes from immunoSEQ multiplex PCR, and its TCRdb copy is limited to in-frame clones, with some not included. This sample carries 2 million to 2.5 million clones, 85% to 95% of them seen once, and the ten largest clones take more than 1.5%. Terminally differentiated effector memory CD45RA+ cells were excluded by CCR7 positive selection of CD45RO-negative cells. The sequenced sample consisted of naive CD8+ T cells from PBMCs. The origin of the receptors is a man aged 18-30 years in good health. Some clones in this sample may be carry-over from other donors' samples.

The V gene is TRBV5-1, the J gene TRBJ2-5; 12 bases line up with TRBD2. This CDR3 spans 18 amino acids. Looked up from germline, CDR1 is SGHRS and CDR2 is YFSETQ. The trim removed 0 bases at V and 5 bases at J, leaving 11 bases unmatched. CDR3 residues: CASSLVGLAGGSGETQYF. In DNA form, the CDR3 reads TGCGCCAGCAGCTTGGTTGGCCTAGCGGGAGGGTCAGGGGAGACCCAGTACTTC.

The rearrangement joins TRBV5-1 to TRBJ2-7; D is possibly TRBD2 (5 bases). The CDR3 has 13 residues. Trimming removed 3 bases at V and 6 bases at J, with 13 bases between. Germline CDR1 SGHRS, CDR2 YFSETQ. CDR3 protein: CASSSLLSGEQYF. CDR3 bases: TGCGCCAGCAGCTCTCTCCTCAGCGGCGAGCAGTACTTC.

V is TRBV9 and J is TRBJ2-7; 9 nucleotides line up with TRBD2. The ends lost 1 base at V and 1 base at J; junction bases unmatched: 6. This CDR3 region has 16 residues. Germline assignment: CDR1 SGDLS and CDR2 YYNGEE. CDR3: CASSVKASGRSYEQYF. The CDR3 DNA reads as TGTGCCAGCAGCGTAAAGGCCAGCGGGAGGTCCTACGAGCAGTACTTC.

V gene TRBV27 combines with J gene TRBJ2-7; D is possibly TRBD1 or TRBD2 (5 bases each). Germline V gives CDR1 MNHEY, CDR2 SMNVEV (reference sequence). This CDR3 is 13 amino acids long. Trimming cost V 3 bases and J 6 bases, with 12 bases left between them. The CDR3 is CASSFGDVSEQYF. Here the CDR3 DNA reads TGTGCCAGCAGTTTTGGGGACGTCTCCGAGCAGTACTTC.

This sequence joins TRBV11-1 and TRBJ2-7; D gene unclear. V lost 6 bases to trimming and J lost 6 bases, with 9 bases between them. The germline gives CDR1 SGHAT, CDR2 FQDESV (reference sequence). This CDR3 contains 11 residues. The CDR3 is CASRQGSEQYF. In DNA, the CDR3 is TGTGCCAGCAGACAAGGGTCCGAGCAGTACTTC.

This clone was seen a single time. V and J are TRBV6-1 and TRBJ2-7; 10 bases are a match to TRBD1. Losses at the gene ends were 4 bases for V and 1 base for J; bases not matched to a gene: 4. This CDR3 region has 15 residues. Germline V lookup: CDR1 MNHNS, CDR2 SASEGT. Here the CDR3 DNA reads TGTGCCAGCAGTGCGCCGGGACAGGGGTCCTACGAGCAGTACTTC. Protein: CASSAPGQGSYEQYF.

V gene TRBV7-2 combines with J gene TRBJ2-3; 12 bases line up with TRBD2. Germline CDR1 reads SGHTA; CDR2 reads FQGNSA. V dropped 3 bases and J dropped 5; count of bases not matched to a gene: 3. CDR3 length: 15 residues. CDR3 in DNA: TGTGCCAGCAGCTTGACTAGCGGGAGTTTAGATACGCAGTATTTT. Its translation: CASSLTSGSLDTQYF. Full variable domain (outside the CDR3, taken from reference TRBV7-2 and TRBJ2-3): GAGVSQSPSNKVTEKGKDVELRCDPISGHTALYWYRQSLGQGLEFLIYFQGNSAPDKSGLPSDRFSAERTGGSVSTLTIQRTQQEDSAVYLCASSLTSGSLDTQYFGPGTRLTVL.

Details on this clone: The identical CDR3 is also encoded by other nucleotide sequences in the sample. The chain joins TRBV9 to TRBJ2-3; D may be TRBD2 (5 bases). This CDR3 has 15 residues. V was pared by 0 bases and J by 0 bases, with 8 bases between. Germline CDR1 is SGDLS and CDR2 is YYNGEE. CDR3 sequence reads: CASSVASGSTDTQYF. The DNA for the CDR3 is TGTGCCAGCAGCGTAGCGTCGGGGAGCACAGATACGCAGTATTTT.